This record covers a single T cell receptor beta chain. In its sample, this clonotype was seen many times. Its antigen remains unidentified. No qualities accompany the bases; no much larger clone lies one base away. The sample is drawn from a study of regulatory T cells in long-lasting Graves disease (dated by TCRdb to 2020 to 2023). For context, the study as a whole: Antithyroid drugs had been taken for less than 3 months by newly diagnosed Graves' disease patients. The study took place in China and was registered as a clinical trial. TCR sequencing covered 13 persistent and some 20 newly diagnosed Graves' disease patients, 33 samples in total. Persistent Graves' disease patients were compared with newly diagnosed Graves' disease patients by peripheral blood TCR sequencing and RNA sequencing. The investigation overall reported the following: The authors noted that the small sample size was a limitation that may lower accuracy. Compared with newly diagnosed patients, patients with persistent Graves' disease had lower TCR Shannon entropy and fewer highly expanded clones, which suggests clonal expansion. Only peripheral blood was studied, because thyroid tissue, the primary lesion, was inaccessible. A larger number of public clonotypes was shared among persistent patients (fewer than 3,000) than among newly diagnosed patients (around 880). TRBV28, TRBJ1-2 and TRBJ2-5 were preferentially used in persistent disease, while TRBV20-1 and TRBJ2-1 were favored in newly diagnosed disease. Sequencing and analysis were restricted to the TCR beta chain.

The library was built by means of multiplex PCR. The reads were generated on an Illumina HiSeq 4000. To build TCR beta libraries, CDR3 regions were amplified by Arm-PCR using iRepertoire HTBI primers. Gel purification was performed on PCR products prior to sequencing. The study's own analysis went as follows. Gene usage analysis of CDR3 amino acid clonotypes relied on the 62 TRBV and 12 to 15 TRBJ segments identified across samples. COPE and FqMerger were used to merge the filtered high-quality paired reads into contigs. Contigs were aligned with BLAST to IMGT TRBV, TRBD and TRBJ reference genes, and CDR3 was defined per IMGT. Clonotypes above 0.1% frequency were classified as highly expanded clones. Shannon entropy served as the measure of repertoire diversity, while the Gini coefficient captured V-J evenness. Public clonotypes were defined as clonotypes shared by more than one individual. Starting from the raw public reads, TCRdb applied fastp trimming at Q25, assembled clones with MiXCR and retained in-frame beta chains. Each record represents a unique CDR3 protein, reported with the most common genes and DNA among its rows. The V and J calls were not made by the authors but by TCRdb's processing. The sample records 350,000 to 450,000 distinct CDR3 sequences, about 15% of which are singletons. The leading ten clones occupy approximately 8% of the sample.

V sheds 3 bases and J sheds 0 bases, leaving 8 bases between their ends. Measured from the cysteine to the phenylalanine, the CDR3 is 14 residues long. Just the 42-base CDR3 DNA is kept, in frame starting at base 1. This sample's time point label indicates: newly diagnosed GD, antithyroid drugs for less than 3 months. RNA was extracted from PBMCs in TRIzol for both TCR sequencing and RNA sequencing. Graves' disease was diagnosed according to American Thyroid Association guidelines. Patients were recruited from an endocrinology department in Xi'an, China. Each patient gave 7.5 to 10 milliliters of peripheral blood, collected in an EDTA anticoagulant tube. Ficoll Paque Plus density gradient separation was used to isolate PBMCs, and no further T cell sorting was performed. RNA quality was checked with an Agilent 2100 Bioanalyzer and agarose gel, and concentration with a NanoDrop 2000. This same sample was also taken into another study, of T cells in Graves' hyperthyroidism and ophthalmopathy. That second report states: A patient counted as having stable Graves' hyperthyroidism if no progression to ophthalmopathy occurred over 18 months of follow-up. Hyperthyroidism patients were newly diagnosed, with disease duration under 2 months, and aged 18 to 65 years. Any patient with an uncontrolled infection, another autoimmune disease, pregnancy or lactation was excluded. Diagnoses relied on clinical symptoms, serum thyroxine and TRAb, thyroid ultrasound and orbital computed tomography. A first-round RT-PCR of the TCR CDR3 used the HTBI primer set with the Qiagen OneStep RT-PCR kit. Most expanded thyroid clonotypes (frequency above 0.001) were also detected in blood, a finding suggesting that blood repertoires may reflect thyroid immune responses. A 13 V-J signature model separated ophthalmopathy from stable hyperthyroidism, with over 85% sensitivity and 81.08% specificity in cross-validation and 80%/75% in testing. In validation, progression to ophthalmopathy was predicted by the model with 70% to 71% sensitivity and about 72% specificity, a median of approximately 6.5 months before onset. TCR V-J signatures able to tell the groups apart were searched for in a discovery cohort of approximately 95 patients, of whom more than 40 had Graves' ophthalmopathy and 57 had stable Graves' hyperthyroidism. Prospective prediction of ophthalmopathy was tested in an independent validation cohort consisting of roughly 19 hyperthyroidism patients and around 16 patients who later progressed to ophthalmopathy. The 75 to 100 discovery patients were randomly split 7:3 into training and test sets. In several Graves' hyperthyroidism patients, the study also compared T-cell repertoires from thyroid tissue with T-cell repertoires from blood. Once sampling was done, hyperthyroidism patients were given methimazole at a starting dose of 30 mg daily, whereas ophthalmopathy patients were given high-dose intravenous methylprednisolone. Libraries were constructed in a second round of multiplex PCR, after which size selection and purification were carried out. Libraries were sequenced paired-end with 100 bp reads on an Illumina HiSeq2000. SOAPnuke was used to process the raw data, with reads discarded if the reads contained adapters or uncalled bases, had a mean Phred below 15, or lacked an exact constant-primer or identifier match. High-quality paired reads were merged with COPE v1.2.5, and unique nucleotide sequences were defined as clonotypes. MiTCR v1.1 was used to align clonotypes to the IMGT TRBV, TRBD and TRBJ reference segments. Only V-J combinations with frequency above 0.0001, covering 99% to 99.2% of repertoires, were analysed. The TCS score was defined as F50 (clonal expansion) divided by E x V (chaos), with BLOSUM62-based TCRdist calculated between CDR3 peptides within each V-J. Welch's t-statistics and random forest reduced 514 V-J features to under 15, which were used in a naive Bayes classifier (R e1071). No statistical method was used to set the sample size in advance, and investigators knew the group allocation. The paper describes TCR Vbeta CDR3 sequencing of around 140 peripheral blood samples, made up of roughly 40 ophthalmopathy patients, roughly 72 hyperthyroidism patients and 17 progressor patients.

This sequence was found in a woman aged 40 to 50 with Graves disease. Donor details come from another sample of the same person, matched by shared clones. The chain is assembled from TRBV12-3 or TRBV12-4 and TRBJ2-5, with the D gene uncertain. Material: peripheral blood mononuclear cells (PBMCs), obtained at new diagnosis, from a patient treated with antithyroid drugs. The CDR3 corresponds to CASSLKAYQETQYF. The base sequence is TGTGCCAGCAGTTTGAAAGCGTACCAAGAGACCCAGTACTTC.